Included here is one T cell receptor (beta chain) sequence, with context. This record belongs to a study of blood T cells in healthy people across ages. CDR3 length: 13 amino acids. Germline CDR1 reads LGHNT; CDR2 reads FRNRAP. V was cut by 0 bases and J by 5 bases, with 5 bases left in between. It was with a sample-barcoded 5' primer and a J-beta primer mix that a second PCR of about 6 to 12 cycles was run. MiXCR, run by TCRdb on the 5' RACE reads, gives a single entry per CDR3 protein. The data show around 500,000 distinct CDR3 sequences, with about 27% seen just once and approximately 4% held by the top ten. The same data also contributed to another study, on T cells of mothers and their children.

The TCR was taken from a boy between 2 and 10 years old in good health. V gene TRBV12-5 combines with J gene TRBJ2-1; D ambiguous. The specimen was blood. CDR3 residues: CASGLVNHNEQFF. The DNA for the CDR3 is TGTGCTAGTGGTTTGGTAAACCACAATGAGCAGTTCTTC.